Listed below are T cell receptor beta chains from one sample, sequenced in a study of cytomegalovirus exposure and HLA in healthy donors. The table came from immunoSEQ multiplex PCR; TCRdb's copy has only in-frame clones and leaves some out. The data show 90,000 to 110,000 clones, roughly 79% seen once. Sequencing was done on a sample of PBMCs. The receptors were gathered from a male donor in good health and CMV-seronegative. Each CDR3 is given with its conserved first and last residue.

V gene: TRBV6-1; J gene: TRBJ1-5; CDR3 protein: CASSEVRSSNQPQHF
V gene: TRBV19; J gene: TRBJ2-5; CDR3 protein: CASSIDTGQETQYF
V gene: TRBV27; J gene: TRBJ2-3; CDR3 protein: CASSYYRGSDTQYF
V gene: TRBV30; J gene: TRBJ2-2; CDR3 protein: CAWSSFADGELFF
V gene: TRBV2; J gene: TRBJ1-5; CDR3 protein: CASRQQVSNQPQHF
V gene: TRBV7-9; J gene: TRBJ2-5; CDR3 protein: CASTLTGGLGETQYF
V gene: TRBV25-1; J gene: TRBJ2-7; CDR3 protein: CASRARPGGEQYF
V gene: TRBV19; J gene: TRBJ1-5; CDR3 protein: CASRLINQPQHF
V gene: TRBV7-9; J gene: TRBJ1-2; CDR3 protein: CASSPSWGDGYTF
V gene: TRBV5-1; J gene: TRBJ2-1; CDR3 protein: CASSTRDRGEQFF
V gene: TRBV30; J gene: TRBJ1-1; CDR3 protein: CAWSPQGNTEAFF
V gene: TRBV5-4; J gene: TRBJ2-7; CDR3 protein: CASRLAGTYEQYF
V gene: TRBV5-6; J gene: TRBJ1-6; CDR3 protein: CASSLSRSPNSPLHF
V gene: TRBV28; J gene: TRBJ2-3; CDR3 protein: CASRSSGRARDTQYF
V gene: TRBV19; J gene: TRBJ2-5; CDR3 protein: CASRPDRGSQPETQYF
V gene: TRBV6-6; J gene: TRBJ2-7; CDR3 protein: CASSGPGQGVYEQYF
V gene: TRBV4-3; J gene: TRBJ2-2; CDR3 protein: CASSQPGGPDGELFF
V gene: TRBV18; J gene: TRBJ2-5; CDR3 protein: CASSPRTGSQETQYF
V gene: TRBV5-1; J gene: TRBJ2-1; CDR3 protein: CASSFSAGVVNEQFF
V gene: TRBV18; J gene: TRBJ2-1; CDR3 protein: CAGRSSGSSYNEQFF
V gene: TRBV19; J gene: TRBJ2-3; CDR3 protein: CASSLASTDTQYF
V gene: TRBV5-1; J gene: TRBJ1-1; CDR3 protein: CASSLVQGRRTEAFF
V gene: TRBV28; J gene: TRBJ2-7; CDR3 protein: CATTDRTEQYF
V gene: TRBV5-1; J gene: TRBJ2-1; CDR3 protein: CASSLGPSGRDEQFF
V gene: TRBV11-3; J gene: TRBJ1-1; CDR3 protein: CASRQESTEAFF
V gene: TRBV30; J gene: TRBJ2-7; CDR3 protein: CAWSVRLEQYF
V gene: TRBV13; J gene: TRBJ1-2; CDR3 protein: CASSLLGFGEYGYTF
V gene: TRBV7-9; J gene: TRBJ2-1; CDR3 protein: CASSLFRGVEQFF
V gene: TRBV7-9; J gene: TRBJ2-3; CDR3 protein: CASSWGGREADTQYF
V gene: TRBV5-1; J gene: TRBJ2-7; CDR3 protein: CASSLEVAGVYEQYF
V gene: TRBV7-8; J gene: NA; CDR3 protein: CASSLDRGLPYEQYF
V gene: TRBV7-9; J gene: TRBJ2-1; CDR3 protein: CASSPTSDEQFF
V gene: TRBV28; J gene: TRBJ1-4; CDR3 protein: CASSNPRAGFNEKLFF
V gene: TRBV28; J gene: TRBJ1-5; CDR3 protein: CASSQISERNQPQHF
V gene: TRBV27; J gene: TRBJ1-3; CDR3 protein: CASSTNDGYSGNTIYF
V gene: TRBV19; J gene: TRBJ1-4; CDR3 protein: CASSPRRAGSTNEKLFF
V gene: TRBV7-9; J gene: TRBJ2-5; CDR3 protein: CASSPASGVHGETQYF
V gene: TRBV2; J gene: TRBJ2-7; CDR3 protein: CASHRTSDLQQYF
V gene: TRBV27; J gene: TRBJ2-2; CDR3 protein: CASSTNTGELFF
V gene: TRBV19; J gene: TRBJ1-5; CDR3 protein: CASSTLPRQVSNQPQHF
V gene: TRBV6-5; J gene: TRBJ2-1; CDR3 protein: CASSRGLVYNEQFF
V gene: TRBV11-3; J gene: TRBJ2-5; CDR3 protein: CASSLDQGGVTQYF
V gene: TRBV6-1; J gene: TRBJ1-1; CDR3 protein: CASRFLLTGNTEAFF
V gene: TRBV7-9; J gene: TRBJ1-1; CDR3 protein: CASSDRGNTEAFF
V gene: TRBV19; J gene: TRBJ1-4; CDR3 protein: CASSIVGRGEKLFF
V gene: TRBV6-1; J gene: TRBJ1-5; CDR3 protein: CASSGRFRGSIMSNQPQHF
V gene: TRBV2; J gene: TRBJ2-7; CDR3 protein: CASRGLASHEQYF
V gene: TRBV28; J gene: TRBJ1-1; CDR3 protein: CASTGGQWVTEAFF